This TCR beta chain was profiled in a study of identifying expanded T cells in peripheral blood. Collection occurred without any documented infections or immune events in donors. Sequencing was performed with immunoSEQ multiplex PCR; in TCRdb, only in-frame clones are kept and a portion is missing. The sample holds some 90,000 clones, 88% seen once. The CDR3 spans 16 residues. V lost 5 bases to trimming and J lost 2 bases, with 19 bases between them. Per the germline V gene, CDR1 is MDHEN and CDR2 is SYDVKM. Sample: blood. The receptor was isolated from a person aged 18 to 70 in good health. The chain employs TRBV28 and TRBJ2-7; D might be TRBD2 (6 bases). The CDR3 spells CASSAPRDFPTYEQYF. DNA of the CDR3: TGTGCCAGCAGTGCCCCCCGGGACTTTCCTACCTACGAGCAGTACTTC.